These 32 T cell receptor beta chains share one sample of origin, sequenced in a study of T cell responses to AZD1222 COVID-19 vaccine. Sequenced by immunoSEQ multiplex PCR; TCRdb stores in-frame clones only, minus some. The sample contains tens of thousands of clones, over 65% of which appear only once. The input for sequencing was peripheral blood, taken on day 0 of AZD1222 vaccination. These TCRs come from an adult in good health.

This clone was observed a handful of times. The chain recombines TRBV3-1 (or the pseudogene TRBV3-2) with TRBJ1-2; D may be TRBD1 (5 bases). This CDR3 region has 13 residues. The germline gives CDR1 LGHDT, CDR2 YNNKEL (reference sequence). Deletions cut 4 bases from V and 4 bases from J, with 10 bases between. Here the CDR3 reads CASSPSQGYGYTF. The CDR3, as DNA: TGTGCCAGCAGCCCCTCTCAGGGCTATGGCTACACCTTC.

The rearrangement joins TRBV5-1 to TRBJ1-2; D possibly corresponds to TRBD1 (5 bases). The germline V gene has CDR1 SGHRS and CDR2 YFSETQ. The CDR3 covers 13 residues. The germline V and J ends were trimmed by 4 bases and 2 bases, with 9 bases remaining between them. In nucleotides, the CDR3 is TGCGCCAGCAGCCCTTCAGGGAACTATGGCTACACCTTC. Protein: CASSPSGNYGYTF.

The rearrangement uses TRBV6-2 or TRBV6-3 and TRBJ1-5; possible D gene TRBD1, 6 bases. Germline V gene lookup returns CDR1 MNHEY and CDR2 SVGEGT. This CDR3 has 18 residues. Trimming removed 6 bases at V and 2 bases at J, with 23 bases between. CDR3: CASSPDSTGMGGNQPQHF. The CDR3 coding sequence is TGTGCCAGCAGCCCTGACTCGACAGGCATGGGGGGCAATCAGCCCCAGCATTTT.

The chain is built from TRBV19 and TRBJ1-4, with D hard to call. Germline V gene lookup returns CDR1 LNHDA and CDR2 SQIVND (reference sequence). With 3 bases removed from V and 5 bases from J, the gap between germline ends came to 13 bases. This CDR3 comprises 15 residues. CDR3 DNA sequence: TGTGCCAGTAGTATGTCGGCCGGGGAAAATGAAAAACTGTTTTTT. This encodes CASSMSAGENEKLFF. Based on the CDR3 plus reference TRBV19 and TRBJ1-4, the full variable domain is DGGITQSPKYLFRKEGQNVTLSCEQNLNHDAMYWYRQDPGQGLRLIYYSQIVNDFQKGDIAEGYSVSREKKESFPLTVTSAQKNPTAFYLCASSMSAGENEKLFFGSGTQLSVL.

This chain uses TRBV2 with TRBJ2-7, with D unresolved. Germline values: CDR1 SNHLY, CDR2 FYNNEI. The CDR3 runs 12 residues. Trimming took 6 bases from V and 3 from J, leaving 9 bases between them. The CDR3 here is CASRYGFYEQYV. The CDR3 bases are TGTGCCAGCAGATATGGGTTCTACGAGCAGTACGTC.

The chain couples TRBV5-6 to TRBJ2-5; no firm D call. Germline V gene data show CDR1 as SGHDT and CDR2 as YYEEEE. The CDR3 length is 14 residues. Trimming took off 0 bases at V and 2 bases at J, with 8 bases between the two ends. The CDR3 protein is CASSLGLSQETQYF. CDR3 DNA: TGTGCCAGCAGCTTGGGGCTTTCACAAGAGACCCAGTACTTC.

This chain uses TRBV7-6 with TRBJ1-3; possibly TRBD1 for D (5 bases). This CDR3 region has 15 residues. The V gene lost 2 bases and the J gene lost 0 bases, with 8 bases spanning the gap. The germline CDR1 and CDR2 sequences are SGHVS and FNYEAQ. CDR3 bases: TGTGCCAGCAGCTTATCAGGGAGCTCTGGAAACACCATATATTTT. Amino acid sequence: CASSLSGSSGNTIYF.

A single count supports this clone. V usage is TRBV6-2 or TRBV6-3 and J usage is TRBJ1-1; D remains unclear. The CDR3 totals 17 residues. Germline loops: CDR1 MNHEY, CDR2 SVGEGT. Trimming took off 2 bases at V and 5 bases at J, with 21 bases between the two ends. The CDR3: CASSYPLVGKSGTEAFF. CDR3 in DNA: TGTGCCAGCAGTTACCCGTTGGTTGGCAAATCGGGAACTGAAGCTTTCTTT.

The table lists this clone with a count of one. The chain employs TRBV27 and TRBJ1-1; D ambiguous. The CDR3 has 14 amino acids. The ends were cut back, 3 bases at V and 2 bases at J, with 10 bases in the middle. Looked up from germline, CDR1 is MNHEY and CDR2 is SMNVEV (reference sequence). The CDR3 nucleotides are TGTGCCAGCAGTTTCCTTCCCCCTAACACTGAAGCTTTCTTT. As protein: CASSFLPPNTEAFF.

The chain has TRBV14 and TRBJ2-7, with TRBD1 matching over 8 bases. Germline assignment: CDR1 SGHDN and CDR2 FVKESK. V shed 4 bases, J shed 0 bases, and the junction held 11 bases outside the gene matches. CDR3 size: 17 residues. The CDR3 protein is CASSPGTGRLSSYEQYF. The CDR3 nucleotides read TGTGCCAGCAGCCCTGGGACAGGACGCCTTAGCTCCTACGAGCAGTACTTC.

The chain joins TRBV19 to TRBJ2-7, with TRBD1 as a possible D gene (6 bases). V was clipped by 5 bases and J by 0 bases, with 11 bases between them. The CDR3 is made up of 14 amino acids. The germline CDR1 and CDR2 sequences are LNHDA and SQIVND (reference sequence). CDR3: CASSRQGFSYEQYF. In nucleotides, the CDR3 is TGTGCCAGTAGTCGGCAGGGGTTCTCCTACGAGCAGTACTTC.

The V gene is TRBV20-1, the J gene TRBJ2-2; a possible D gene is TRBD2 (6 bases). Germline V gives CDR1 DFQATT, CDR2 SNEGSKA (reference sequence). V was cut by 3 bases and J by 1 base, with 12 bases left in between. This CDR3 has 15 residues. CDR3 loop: CSASPLAENTGELFF. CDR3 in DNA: TGCAGTGCTAGTCCACTAGCCGAGAACACCGGGGAGCTGTTTTTT.

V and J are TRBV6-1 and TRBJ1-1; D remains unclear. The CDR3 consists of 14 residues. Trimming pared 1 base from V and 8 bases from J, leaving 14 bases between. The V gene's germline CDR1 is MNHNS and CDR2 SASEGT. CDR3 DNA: TGTGCCAGCAGTGAAGAAGGGTGGCGCAGAGAAGCTTTCTTT. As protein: CASSEEGWRREAFF.

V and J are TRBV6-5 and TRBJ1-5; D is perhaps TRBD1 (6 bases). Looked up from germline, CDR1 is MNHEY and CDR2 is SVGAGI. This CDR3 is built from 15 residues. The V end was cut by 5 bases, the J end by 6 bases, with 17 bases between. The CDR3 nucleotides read TGTGCCAGCAGTCGAGCCGTGGGGGGCGGTCAGCCCCAGCATTTT. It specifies CASSRAVGGGQPQHF.

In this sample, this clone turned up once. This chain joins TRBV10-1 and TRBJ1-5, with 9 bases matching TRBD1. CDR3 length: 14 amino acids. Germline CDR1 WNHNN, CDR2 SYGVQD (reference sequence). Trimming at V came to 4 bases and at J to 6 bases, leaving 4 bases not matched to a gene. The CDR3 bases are TGCGCCAGCAGTGTCGGGACAGGGATTCAGCCCCAGCATTTT. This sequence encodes CASSVGTGIQPQHF.

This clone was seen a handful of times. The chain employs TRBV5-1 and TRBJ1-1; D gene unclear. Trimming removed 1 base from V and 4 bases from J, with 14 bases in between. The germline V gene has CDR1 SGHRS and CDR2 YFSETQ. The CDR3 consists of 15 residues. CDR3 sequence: CASSLRVGEGTEAFF. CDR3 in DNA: TGCGCCAGCAGCTTGAGGGTTGGGGAGGGCACTGAAGCTTTCTTT.

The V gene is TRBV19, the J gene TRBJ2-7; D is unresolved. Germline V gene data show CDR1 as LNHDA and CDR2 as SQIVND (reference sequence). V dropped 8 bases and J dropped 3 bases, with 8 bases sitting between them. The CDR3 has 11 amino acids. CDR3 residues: CASSVGYEQYF. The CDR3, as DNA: TGTGCCAGTTCCGTCGGCTACGAGCAGTACTTC. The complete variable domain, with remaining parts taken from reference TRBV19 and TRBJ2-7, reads DGGITQSPKYLFRKEGQNVTLSCEQNLNHDAMYWYRQDPGQGLRLIYYSQIVNDFQKGDIAEGYSVSREKKESFPLTVTSAQKNPTAFYLCASSVGYEQYFGPGTRLTVT.

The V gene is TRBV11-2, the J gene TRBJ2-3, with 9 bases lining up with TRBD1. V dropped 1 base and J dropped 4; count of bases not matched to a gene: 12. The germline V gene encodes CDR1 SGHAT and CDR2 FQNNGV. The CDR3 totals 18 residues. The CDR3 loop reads CASSLVATGGAWSDTQYF. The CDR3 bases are TGTGCCAGCAGCTTAGTCGCGACAGGGGGAGCGTGGTCAGATACGCAGTATTTT.

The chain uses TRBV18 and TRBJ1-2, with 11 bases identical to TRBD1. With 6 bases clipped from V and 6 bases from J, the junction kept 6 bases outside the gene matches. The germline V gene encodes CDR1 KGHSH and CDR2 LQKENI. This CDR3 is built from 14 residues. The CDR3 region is CASSDGTGGNGYTF. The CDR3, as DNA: TGTGCCAGCTCGGACGGGACAGGGGGAAATGGCTACACCTTC. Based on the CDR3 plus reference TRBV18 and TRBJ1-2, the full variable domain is NAGVMQNPRHLVRRRGQEARLRCSPMKGHSHVYWYRQLPEEGLKFMVYLQKENIIDESGMPKERFSAEFPKEGPSILRIQQVVRGDSAAYFCASSDGTGGNGYTFGSGTRLTVV.

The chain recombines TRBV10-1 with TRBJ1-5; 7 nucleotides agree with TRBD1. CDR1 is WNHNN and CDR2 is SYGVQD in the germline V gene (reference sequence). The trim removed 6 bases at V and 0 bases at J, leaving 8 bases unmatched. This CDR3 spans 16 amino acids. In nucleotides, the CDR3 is TGCGCCAGCAGGGGACCCGACAGGGCTAGCAATCAGCCCCAGCATTTT. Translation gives CASRGPDRASNQPQHF.

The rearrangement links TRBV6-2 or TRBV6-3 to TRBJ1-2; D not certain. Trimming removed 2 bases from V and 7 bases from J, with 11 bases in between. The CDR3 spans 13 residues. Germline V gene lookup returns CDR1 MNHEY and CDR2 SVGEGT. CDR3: CASSYPGSGGYTF. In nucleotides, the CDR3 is TGTGCCAGCAGTTACCCCGGCAGCGGTGGCTACACCTTC.

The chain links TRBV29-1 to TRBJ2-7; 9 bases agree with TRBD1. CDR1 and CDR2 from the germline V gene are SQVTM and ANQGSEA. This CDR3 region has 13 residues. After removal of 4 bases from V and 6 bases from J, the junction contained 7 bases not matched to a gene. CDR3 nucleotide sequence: TGCAGCGTTGGCGAGGACAGGGGACTCGAGCAGTACGTC. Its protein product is CSVGEDRGLEQYV.

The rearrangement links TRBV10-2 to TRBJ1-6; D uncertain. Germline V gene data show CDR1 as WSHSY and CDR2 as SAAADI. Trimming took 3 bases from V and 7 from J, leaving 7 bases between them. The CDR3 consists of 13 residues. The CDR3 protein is CASSDMENSPLHF. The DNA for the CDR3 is TGCGCCAGCAGTGATATGGAGAATTCACCCCTCCACTTT.

Written as DNA, the CDR3 is TGCAGCGTTGAGAGACAGGAGGTGAACACTGAAGCTTTCTTT. Its protein product is CSVERQEVNTEAFF. The rearrangement joins TRBV29-1 to TRBJ1-1; possibly TRBD1 for D (6 bases). The germline V and J ends were trimmed by 3 bases and 0 bases, with 11 bases remaining between them. Germline lookup yields CDR1 SQVTM and CDR2 ANQGSEA. CDR3 size: 14 residues. The full variable domain, in which reference TRBV29-1 and TRBJ1-1 provide the parts outside the CDR3, is SAVISQKPSRDICQRGTSLTIQCQVDSQVTMMFWYRQQPGQSLTLIATANQGSEATYESGFVIDKFPISRPNLTFSTLTVSNMSPEDSSIYLCSVERQEVNTEAFFGQGTRLTVV.

Written as DNA, the CDR3 is TGTGCCAGCACCCTCGAGGGGGCTGGAAACACCATATATTTT. Translation: CASTLEGAGNTIYF. The chain employs TRBV5-8 and TRBJ1-3; D perhaps matches TRBD1 (6 bases). The CDR3 covers 14 residues. Germline values: CDR1 SGHTS, CDR2 YDEGEE. V lost 6 bases, J lost 2 bases, and 12 bases lay in between.

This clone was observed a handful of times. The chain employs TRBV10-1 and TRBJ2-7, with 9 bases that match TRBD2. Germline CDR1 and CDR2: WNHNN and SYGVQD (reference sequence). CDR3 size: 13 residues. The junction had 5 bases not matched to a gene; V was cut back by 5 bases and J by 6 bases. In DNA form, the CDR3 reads TGCGCCAGCAGTTCTAGCGGGATAATCGAGCAGTACTTC. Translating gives CASSSSGIIEQYF.

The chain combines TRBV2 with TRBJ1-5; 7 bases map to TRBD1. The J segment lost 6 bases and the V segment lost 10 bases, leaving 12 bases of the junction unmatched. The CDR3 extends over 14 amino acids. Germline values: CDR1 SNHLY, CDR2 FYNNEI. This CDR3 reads CATTSRQGSQPQHF. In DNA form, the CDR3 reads TGTGCCACCACATCTCGACAGGGCAGTCAGCCCCAGCATTTT.

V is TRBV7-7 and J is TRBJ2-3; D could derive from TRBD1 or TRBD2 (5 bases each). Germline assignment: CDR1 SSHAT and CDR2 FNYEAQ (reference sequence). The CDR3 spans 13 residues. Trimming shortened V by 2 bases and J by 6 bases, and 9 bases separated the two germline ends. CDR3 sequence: CASSLSGTDTQYF. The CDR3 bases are TGTGCCAGCAGCTTATCCGGGACGGATACGCAGTATTTT.

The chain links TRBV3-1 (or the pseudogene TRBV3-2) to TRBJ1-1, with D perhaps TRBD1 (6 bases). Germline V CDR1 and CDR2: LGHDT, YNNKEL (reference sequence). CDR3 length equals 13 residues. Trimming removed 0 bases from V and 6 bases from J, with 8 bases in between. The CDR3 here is CASSQEGGSEAFF. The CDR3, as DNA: TGTGCCAGCAGCCAAGAAGGGGGTTCTGAAGCTTTCTTT.

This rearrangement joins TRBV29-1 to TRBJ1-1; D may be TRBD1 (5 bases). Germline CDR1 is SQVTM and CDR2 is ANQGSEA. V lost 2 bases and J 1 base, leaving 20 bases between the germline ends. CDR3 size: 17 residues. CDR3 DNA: TGCAGCGTTGAATTTCGGGGGTACAGGTGGCGGAACACTGAAGCTTTCTTT. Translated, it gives CSVEFRGYRWRNTEAFF.

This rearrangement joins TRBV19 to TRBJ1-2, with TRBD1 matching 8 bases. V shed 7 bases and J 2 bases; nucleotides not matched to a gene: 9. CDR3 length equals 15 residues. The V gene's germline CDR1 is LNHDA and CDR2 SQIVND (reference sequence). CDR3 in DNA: TGTGCCAGTACCCGATCCGGGACAGGCAACTATGGCTACACCTTC. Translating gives CASTRSGTGNYGYTF.

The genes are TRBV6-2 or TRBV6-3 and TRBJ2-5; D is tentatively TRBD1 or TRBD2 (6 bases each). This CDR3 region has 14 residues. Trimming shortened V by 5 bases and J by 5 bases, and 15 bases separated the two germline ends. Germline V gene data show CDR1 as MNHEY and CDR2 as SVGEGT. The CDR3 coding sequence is TGTGCCAGCAGTAGTACAGGGAGGTGGGAGACCCAGTACTTC. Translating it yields CASSSTGRWETQYF.